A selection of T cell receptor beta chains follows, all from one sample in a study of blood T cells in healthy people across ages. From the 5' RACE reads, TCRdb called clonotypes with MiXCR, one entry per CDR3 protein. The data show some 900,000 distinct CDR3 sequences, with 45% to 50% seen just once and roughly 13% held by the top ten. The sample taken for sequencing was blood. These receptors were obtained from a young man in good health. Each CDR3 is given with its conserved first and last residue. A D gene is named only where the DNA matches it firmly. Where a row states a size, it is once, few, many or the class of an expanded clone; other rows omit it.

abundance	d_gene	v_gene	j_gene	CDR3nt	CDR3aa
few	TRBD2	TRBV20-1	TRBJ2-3	TGCAGTGCTGGGATGGACGGGGAGGGAGATACGCAGTATTTT	CSAGMDGEGDTQYF
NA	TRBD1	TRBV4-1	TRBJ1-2	TGCGCCAGCAGCCAAGATGAAATTATTGGGACAGGGGTTTATGGCTACACCTTC	CASSQDEIIGTGVYGYTF
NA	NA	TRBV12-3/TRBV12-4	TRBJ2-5	TGTGCCAGCAGTCCCGGGGCAGGGTCATGGGAGCAGTACTTC	CASSPGAGSWEQYF
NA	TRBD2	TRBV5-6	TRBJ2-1	TGTGCCAGCAGCTTGGTTAGCGGGGGACCCTACAATGAGCGGTTCTTC	CASSLVSGGPYNERFF
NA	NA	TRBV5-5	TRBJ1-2	TGTGCCAGCAGCCGGGCCGCAGGGGTCGATGGCTACACCTTC	CASSRAAGVDGYTF
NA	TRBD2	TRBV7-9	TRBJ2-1	TGTGCCAGCAGCTTGGATACTAGCGGCGGCAATGAGCAGTTCTTC	CASSLDTSGGNEQFF
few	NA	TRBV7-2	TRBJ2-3	TGTGCCAGCAGCCTCGGACAGCTCCGCACAGATACGCAGTATTTT	CASSLGQLRTDTQYF
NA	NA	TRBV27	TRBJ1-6	TGTGCCAGCAGTTTATCCCGGCAAAACAATTCACCCCTCCACTTT	CASSLSRQNNSPLHF
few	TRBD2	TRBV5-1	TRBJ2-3	TGCGCCAGCAGCGCAGTCACCGGGGGGAGCACAGATACGCAGTATTTT	CASSAVTGGSTDTQYF
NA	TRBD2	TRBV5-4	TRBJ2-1	TGTGCCAGCAGCTTGCGGGGGGGGGCCTACAATGAGCAGTTCTTC	CASSLRGGAYNEQFF
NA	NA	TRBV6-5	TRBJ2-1	TGTGCCAGCAGTTACGGAGGGGCGGGTAACAATGAGCAGTTCTTC	CASSYGGAGNNEQFF
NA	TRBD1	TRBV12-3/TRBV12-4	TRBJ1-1	TGTGCCAGCAGTCTGGGGGACAGGGTATCTTGGGCTTTCTTT	CASSLGDRVSWAFF
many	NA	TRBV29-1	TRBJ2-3	TGCAGCGTTGAAGCCAGGCTTAGCACAGATACGCAGTATTTT	CSVEARLSTDTQYF
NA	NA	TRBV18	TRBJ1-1	TGTGCCAGCTCACCACTGGTCGTGGACACTGAAGCTTTCTTT	CASSPLVVDTEAFF
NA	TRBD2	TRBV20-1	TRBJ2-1	TGCAGCCCCCTTAGGACACGAGGTTTAGCGGGCAATGAGCAGTTCTTC	CSPLRTRGLAGNEQFF
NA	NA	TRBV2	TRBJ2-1	TGTGCCAGCAGTTTTCAGCCTCACAATGAGCAGTTCTTC	CASSFQPHNEQFF
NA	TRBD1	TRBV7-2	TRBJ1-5	TGTGCCAGCAGCTTAGATCCGGGACAGAATCAGCCCCAGCATTTT	CASSLDPGQNQPQHF
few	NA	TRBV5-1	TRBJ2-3	TGCGCCAGCCAGGAGTACACAGATACGCAGTATTTT	CASQEYTDTQYF
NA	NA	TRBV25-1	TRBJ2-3	TGTGCCAGCAGTGCGCTCTGGGGAGCAGATACGCAGTATTTT	CASSALWGADTQYF
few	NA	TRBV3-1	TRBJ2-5	TGTGCCAGCAGCCAAGGCACGCTAAGATCCCAGTACTTC	CASSQGTLRSQYF
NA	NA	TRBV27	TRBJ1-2	TGTGCCTGCAGTCCTTTGACCGGGGGACGCTACACCTTC	CACSPLTGGRYTF
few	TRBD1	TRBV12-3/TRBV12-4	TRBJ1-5	TGTGCCAGCAAAGGGACAGGGGGCGAGCAGCCCCAGCATTTT	CASKGTGGEQPQHF